This T cell receptor beta chain was obtained from a study of CD4 T cells in relation to SARS-CoV-2 and coronaviruses. Study details: After roughly eleven days of antigen culture, PBMC TCR beta CDR3s were sequenced.

The unexposed donors gave CD4+ T cells in about 2011-2018, prior to COVID-19. After approximately ten days of culture, CD4+ T cells were isolated. Cells permitting, SARS-CoV-2 S/N and four cold-coronavirus spikes were tested on unexposed-donor CD4+ T cells. PBMCs were plated at a few million per well in IL-2-containing medium. Whole-study results and caveats: No crossreactivity against non-spike viral proteins was tested here.

Method: immunoSEQ multiplex PCR; TCRdb's copy keeps in-frame clones and lacks some. This table has just under 30,000 clones, about 75% appearing once. This clone was observed a few times. Its target is not known. Between the trimmed V and J ends, which lost 6 bases and 6 bases, there was a span of 10 bases. The CDR3 contains 12 residues. CDR1 is LGHNT and CDR2 is FRNRAP in the germline V gene. Source material: CD4+ T cells from PBMCs, cultured in vitro. The chain is built from TRBV12-5 and TRBJ2-3, with a weak D call TRBD1 (6 bases). The sequence derives from a human donor in good health. The CDR3 bases are TGTGCTAGTGGCCGCACAGGGGATACGCAGTATTTT. Protein: CASGRTGDTQYF.